These 6 T cell receptor beta chains came from one sample sequenced in a study of cytomegalovirus exposure and HLA in healthy donors. Primers for the PCR totalled 60 Vbeta and 13 Jbeta. Clones were read by immunoSEQ multiplex PCR, and TCRdb kept only the in-frame ones, dropping some. The table includes 100,000 or so clones, under 80% detected once. Sequencing was carried out using PBMCs. The receptor set was obtained from a woman aged 40 to 49 in good health and CMV-seropositive.

The genes are TRBV5-1 and TRBJ1-3; 12 bases agree with TRBD1. V lost 4 bases to trimming and J lost 2 bases; unmatched junction nucleotides: 1. Germline lookup yields CDR1 SGHRS and CDR2 YFSETQ. The CDR3 contains 15 residues. The DNA of the CDR3 is TGCGCCAGCAGCAGGGACAGGGGGCCTGGAAACACCATATATTTT. It translates to CASSRDRGPGNTIYF. The whole variable domain, remainder taken from reference TRBV5-1 and TRBJ1-3, is KAGVTQTPRYLIKTRGQQVTLSCSPISGHRSVSWYQQTPGQGLQFLFEYFSETQRNKGNFPGRFSGRQFSNSRSEMNVSTLELGDSALYLCASSRDRGPGNTIYFGEGSWLTVV.

The chain couples TRBV28 to TRBJ1-4, with no clear D. V lost 5 bases and J lost 6, with 13 bases in between. Germline V gives CDR1 MDHEN, CDR2 SYDVKM. CDR3 length equals 14 residues. The CDR3 nucleotides are TGTGCCAGCAGTGGTTGGGGAGGGTATGAAAAACTGTTTTTT. This sequence encodes CASSGWGGYEKLFF.

The gene calls are TRBV4-2 and TRBJ1-5; unclear D gene. Germline assignment: CDR1 LGHNA and CDR2 YNFKEQ. With 2 bases removed from V and 6 bases from J, the gap between germline ends came to 8 bases. This CDR3 is built from 13 residues. The CDR3 loop reads CASSQFSFQPQHF. The CDR3 bases are TGTGCCAGCAGCCAATTTTCCTTTCAGCCCCAGCATTTT.

The V gene is TRBV27, the J gene TRBJ2-2; D is possibly TRBD1 (6 bases). The CDR3 contains 15 residues. Trimming removed 5 bases at V and 2 bases at J, with 12 bases between. Germline CDR1 reads MNHEY; CDR2 reads SMNVEV (reference sequence). CDR3 region: CASSAGTHNTGELFF. Here the CDR3 DNA reads TGTGCCAGCAGTGCCGGGACACACAACACCGGGGAGCTGTTTTTT.

The chain couples TRBV7-9 to TRBJ1-3; 7 positions match TRBD1. J was trimmed by 2 bases and V by 7 bases; bases with no gene match: 11. The CDR3 loop spans 16 amino acids. Germline CDR1 and CDR2: SEHNR and FQNEAQ (reference sequence). CDR3: CASNGPDRVAGNTIYF. CDR3 sequence (DNA): TGTGCCAGCAACGGACCTGACAGGGTTGCTGGAAACACCATATATTTT.

This clone appeared a single time. V usage is TRBV5-1 and J usage is TRBJ2-2; 13 nucleotides match TRBD2. With V trimmed by 2 bases and J by 7 bases, 5 bases remained unmatched. This CDR3 has 16 amino acids. Per the germline V gene, CDR1 is SGHRS and CDR2 is YFSETQ. The CDR3 is CASSFGLAGEDGELFF. The CDR3 DNA is TGCGCCAGCAGCTTCGGACTAGCGGGGGAGGACGGGGAGCTGTTTTTT.